Below are 22 T cell receptor beta chains sequenced from a single sample in a study of chemoradiotherapy in HPV16-positive cancers. The protocol was immunoSEQ multiplex PCR, while the TCRdb copy is restricted to in-frame clones and leaves out a portion. The sample consists of roughly 3,000 clones, just over 75% of them appearing once. The starting material was tumor tissue, obtained from a patient who underwent chemoradiotherapy. The receptors stem from a human donor with HPV-associated anogenital cancer.

This clone turned up a few times. The V call is TRBV18, the J call TRBJ1-1; D may be TRBD1 (5 bases). The CDR3 has 16 amino acids. Germline V gives CDR1 KGHSH, CDR2 LQKENI. Trimming stripped 6 bases from V and 5 bases from J, with 22 bases between. The CDR3 nucleotides are TGTGCCAGCTCGGCCACAGCGGGGGAATCGGAGACTGAAGCTTTCTTT. Translation: CASSATAGESETEAFF.

The chain joins TRBV19 to TRBJ2-2, with D tentatively TRBD2 (5 bases). Looked up from germline, CDR1 is LNHDA and CDR2 is SQIVND (reference sequence). The CDR3 is 16 residues long. Trimming pared 8 bases from V and 4 bases from J, leaving 20 bases between. CDR3 in DNA: TGTGCCAGTCGCGGCCAAGGAGGAGTGCCCACCGGGGAGCTGTTTTTT. Its translation: CASRGQGGVPTGELFF.

CDR3 nucleotides: TGTGCCAGCAGTGAGTCCGCGAGCTCCTACAATGAGCAGTTCTTC. Its translation: CASSESASSYNEQFF. V and J are TRBV6-4 and TRBJ2-1; D gene uncertain. Trimming pared 3 bases from V and 0 bases from J, leaving 9 bases between. The CDR3 totals 15 residues. Germline assignment: CDR1 MRHNA and CDR2 SNTAGT.

The J gene is TRBJ2-6, the V gene TRBV6-4; D is ambiguous. Between the trimmed V and J ends, which lost 0 bases and 3 bases, there was a span of 0 bases. The germline CDR1 and CDR2 sequences are MRHNA and SNTAGT. CDR3 length: 13 amino acids. Here the CDR3 DNA reads TGTGCCAGCAGTGACTCTGGGGCCAACGTCCTGACTTTC. As protein: CASSDSGANVLTF.

This clone was detected only a few times. This chain connects TRBV6-6 to TRBJ2-7; D remains ambiguous. V was cut by 4 bases and J by 2 bases, with 6 bases left in between. CDR3 length: 12 amino acids. From germline, CDR1 is MNHNY and CDR2 SVGAGI (reference sequence). As DNA, the CDR3 is TGTGCCAGCAGTTCTAGGACCTACGAGCAGTACTTC. As protein: CASSSRTYEQYF.

By sample share, this clone is large. The chain has TRBV19 and TRBJ2-1; D uncertain. V lost 5 bases to trimming and J lost 6 bases, with 14 bases between them. The CDR3 spans 14 residues. Germline V CDR1 and CDR2: LNHDA, SQIVND (reference sequence). CDR3 in amino acids: CASSVAFGVNEQFF. As DNA, the CDR3 is TGTGCCAGTAGTGTAGCCTTTGGGGTCAATGAGCAGTTCTTC.

V and J are TRBV30 and TRBJ2-2, with D possibly being TRBD1 or TRBD2 (6 bases each). Germline assignment: CDR1 GTSNPN and CDR2 SVGIG (reference sequence). Trimming took 3 bases from V and 5 from J, leaving 13 bases between them. This CDR3 comprises 14 residues. This chain's CDR3 is CAWRVGAGTGELFF. For the CDR3, the DNA is TGTGCCTGGAGAGTGGGGGCGGGGACCGGGGAGCTGTTTTTT.

The J gene is TRBJ2-3, the V gene TRBV30; D remains unclear. This CDR3 comprises 13 residues. Germline V gene lookup returns CDR1 GTSNPN and CDR2 SVGIG (reference sequence). The germline V and J ends were trimmed by 3 bases and 11 bases, with 18 bases remaining between them. CDR3 loop: CAWSLSANSGQYF. CDR3 coding DNA: TGTGCCTGGAGCCTCTCAGCCAATAGTGGGCAGTATTTT.

This clone has just a few counts. The rearrangement links TRBV4-2 to TRBJ2-1; TRBD2 aligns across 11 bases. V dropped 0 bases and J dropped 2; count of bases not matched to a gene: 0. This CDR3 comprises 16 residues. The germline gives CDR1 LGHNA, CDR2 YNFKEQ. The CDR3 spells CASSQDSGGAYNEQFF. In nucleotides, the CDR3 is TGTGCCAGCAGCCAAGATAGCGGGGGGGCCTACAATGAGCAGTTCTTC.

There are a few counts of this clone. The genes are TRBV14 and TRBJ2-3; 7 nucleotides agree with TRBD2. The V segment lost 3 bases and the J segment 3 bases; nucleotides outside the gene matches: 0. CDR3 length equals 13 residues. Germline V CDR1 and CDR2: SGHDN, FVKESK. DNA of the CDR3: TGTGCCAGCAGCCAGGGGGGGACAGATACGCAGTATTTT. Amino acid sequence: CASSQGGTDTQYF. The full variable domain, in which reference TRBV14 and TRBJ2-3 provide the parts outside the CDR3, is EAGVTQFPSHSVIEKGQTVTLRCDPISGHDNLYWYRRVMGKEIKFLLHFVKESKQDESGMPNNRFLAERTGGTYSTLKVQPAELEDSGVYFCASSQGGTDTQYFGPGTRLTVL.

This chain links TRBV2 with TRBJ1-5; 8 positions agree with TRBD1. CDR1 is SNHLY and CDR2 is FYNNEI in the germline V gene. This CDR3 spans 14 amino acids. Trimming removed 6 bases from V and 7 bases from J; junction bases left unmatched: 8. The CDR3 loop reads CASRPQGAGQPQHF. CDR3 DNA: TGTGCCAGCAGGCCCCAGGGGGCCGGACAGCCCCAGCATTTT.

This chain connects TRBV11-1 to TRBJ2-2; 7 nucleotides agree with TRBD1. Germline-derived CDR1 and CDR2 are SGHAT and FQDESV (reference sequence). J lost 4 bases, V lost 0 bases, and 5 bases had no gene match. The CDR3 totals 16 residues. In DNA form, the CDR3 reads TGTGCCAGCAGCTTAGCGGGGACAGTGGGCACCGGGGAGCTGTTTTTT. As protein: CASSLAGTVGTGELFF. The full variable domain, in which reference TRBV11-1 and TRBJ2-2 provide the parts outside the CDR3, is EAEVAQSPRYKITEKSQAVAFWCDPISGHATLYWYRQILGQGPELLVQFQDESVVDDSQLPKDRFSAERLKGVDSTLKIQPAELGDSAMYLCASSLAGTVGTGELFFGEGSRLTVL.

The chain couples TRBV7-3 to TRBJ2-1; D unresolved. Germline V lookup: CDR1 SGHTA, CDR2 FQGTGA. Trimming pared 1 base from V and 0 bases from J, leaving 7 bases between. This CDR3 region has 15 residues. CDR3 residues: CASSLSASSYNEQFF. CDR3 bases: TGTGCCAGCAGCTTAAGCGCTAGCTCCTACAATGAGCAGTTCTTC.

The chain couples TRBV7-2 to TRBJ2-2; D is uncertain. Deletions cut 5 bases from V and 6 bases from J, with 10 bases between. This CDR3 has 13 amino acids. The germline V gene encodes CDR1 SGHTA and CDR2 FQGNSA. This CDR3 reads CASSAIRSGELFF. The CDR3, as DNA: TGTGCCAGCAGCGCGATCCGCTCCGGGGAGCTGTTTTTT.

V usage is TRBV28 and J usage is TRBJ2-7; TRBD1 matches at 7 bases. The CDR3 is 14 amino acids. CDR1 and CDR2 from the germline V gene are MDHEN and SYDVKM. The trim removed 7 bases at V and 4 bases at J, leaving 10 bases unmatched. CDR3 residues: CASKGSGRGYEQYF. Here the CDR3 DNA reads TGTGCCAGCAAGGGGTCGGGCAGGGGGTACGAGCAGTACTTC.

The chain joins TRBV28 to TRBJ2-2, with 10 bases identical to TRBD1. Germline V gene sequence: CDR1 MDHEN, CDR2 SYDVKM. The CDR3 is 15 residues long. The trim removed 6 bases at V and 4 bases at J, leaving 5 bases unmatched. CDR3 amino acids: CASRTGGEGTGELFF. DNA of the CDR3: TGTGCCAGCAGGACAGGGGGCGAGGGCACCGGGGAGCTGTTTTTT. Full variable domain (remainder filled in from reference TRBV28 and TRBJ2-2): DVKVTQSSRYLVKRTGEKVFLECVQDMDHENMFWYRQDPGLGLRLIYFSYDVKMKEKGDIPEGYSVSREKKERFSLILESASTNQTSMYLCASRTGGEGTGELFFGEGSRLTVL.

The chain is built from TRBV28 and TRBJ2-1, with TRBD2 matching over 12 bases. V lost 1 base to trimming and J lost 6 bases; unmatched junction nucleotides: 4. The CDR3 is made up of 16 amino acids. Germline values: CDR1 MDHEN, CDR2 SYDVKM. The CDR3 DNA follows: TGTGCCAGCAGTTTATACCTAGCGGGAGGGCCCAATGAGCAGTTCTTC. Translated, it gives CASSLYLAGGPNEQFF.

The V call is TRBV4-1, the J call TRBJ2-7; no clear D. V lost 0 bases, J lost 4 bases, and 13 bases lay in between. The CDR3 spans 15 residues. From germline, CDR1 is MGHRA and CDR2 YSYEKL. The CDR3 sequence is CASSQDVGMIYEQYF. In nucleotides, the CDR3 is TGCGCCAGCAGCCAAGACGTAGGGATGATATACGAGCAGTACTTC.

The chain couples TRBV5-4 to TRBJ2-7; 9 bases map to TRBD1. This CDR3 region has 14 residues. Germline CDR1 and CDR2: SGHNT and YYREEE (reference sequence). V lost 5 bases to trimming and J lost 4 bases; unmatched junction nucleotides: 7. The chain's CDR3 is CASSGDREGYEQYF. The DNA for the CDR3 is TGTGCCAGCAGTGGGGACAGGGAAGGGTACGAGCAGTACTTC.

The chain links TRBV11-3 to TRBJ2-3; D gene unclear. The CDR3 length is 13 residues. The germline V and J ends were trimmed by 2 bases and 3 bases, with 6 bases remaining between them. Per the germline V gene, CDR1 is SGHNT and CDR2 is YENEEA. Here the CDR3 DNA reads TGTGCCAGCAGCTTATCTAGGACAGATACGCAGTATTTT. This encodes CASSLSRTDTQYF. The full variable domain, in which reference TRBV11-3 and TRBJ2-3 provide the parts outside the CDR3, is EAGVVQSPRYKIIEKKQPVAFWCNPISGHNTLYWYLQNLGQGPELLIRYENEEAVDDSQLPKDRFSAERLKGVDSTLKIQPAELGDSAVYLCASSLSRTDTQYFGPGTRLTVL.

V usage is TRBV13 and J usage is TRBJ2-7; D gene unclear. V was shortened by 5 bases and J by 5 bases, with 19 bases between the two germline ends. Germline V CDR1 and CDR2: PRHDT, FYEKMQ (reference sequence). The CDR3 has 15 amino acids. The CDR3: CASSPRLAGIDEQYF. The CDR3 DNA follows: TGTGCCAGCAGCCCCCGATTAGCCGGTATCGACGAGCAGTACTTC.

V gene TRBV5-1 combines with J gene TRBJ1-4; D is unclear. V lost 7 bases to trimming and J lost 3 bases, with 13 bases between them. CDR3 length equals 14 residues. From germline, CDR1 is SGHRS and CDR2 YFSETQ. CDR3 nucleotides: TGCGCCAGCTCCCTGAACCCCCCTAATGAAAAACTGTTTTTT. Translation gives CASSLNPPNEKLFF. The full variable domain, rest sourced from reference TRBV5-1 and TRBJ1-4, is KAGVTQTPRYLIKTRGQQVTLSCSPISGHRSVSWYQQTPGQGLQFLFEYFSETQRNKGNFPGRFSGRQFSNSRSEMNVSTLELGDSALYLCASSLNPPNEKLFFGSGTQLSVL.